This T cell receptor beta chain was captured in a study of vaccination effects on CD4 cells after COVID-19. This clone showed up just once. Its antigen is as yet unknown. Under the ViraFEST assay, PBMC were stimulated with viral peptide pools so that antigen-specific CD4+ T cells expanded. Sequencing was performed afterwards. Following a roughly 11-day culture, CD4+ T cells were purified. Vaccine recipients, nucleocapsid antibody negative, had no prior SARS-CoV-2 infection. Cultivation was performed at a few million PBMC per well with around 9.3 IU/ml IL-2 and around 10 ug/ml peptides added. IL-2 medium supplanted half the medium on days 3 and 7. The CDR3 sequence is 14 residues long. The V gene's germline CDR1 is ENHRY and CDR2 SYGVKD. Trimming took 10 bases from V and 0 from J, leaving 14 bases between them. Profiling relied on immunoSEQ multiplex PCR, and the TCRdb table lists in-frame clones only, not all of them. Of more than 20,000 clones listed, 65% to 75% were seen once; the top ten hold roughly 3%.

The sequence derives from a human donor who received a COVID-19 vaccine. The V call is TRBV10-3, the J call TRBJ2-3; D is possibly TRBD2 (6 bases). The starting material was CD4+ T cells from PBMCs cultured with SARS-CoV-2 spike peptides, obtained before COVID-19 vaccination. CDR3 in DNA: TGTGCCACCGACCCTGGGACTAGCACAGATACGCAGTATTTT. Amino acid sequence: CATDPGTSTDTQYF.